These 12 T cell receptor beta chains were all obtained from the same sample, sequenced in a study of shared clonotypes between healthy human individuals. Sequenced by immunoSEQ multiplex PCR; TCRdb stores in-frame clones only, minus some. The data hold around 2.5 million clones, with approximately 93% observed a single time. Sequences were obtained from naive CD4+ T cells from PBMCs. Documented subset: CD45RA+ positively selected. The origin of the receptors is a young man in good health. Some clones in this sample may be carry-over from other donors' samples.

The chain employs TRBV18 and TRBJ2-7; 7 positions match TRBD2. CDR1 KGHSH and CDR2 LQKENI come from the germline V gene. CDR3 length: 15 residues. V lost 2 bases to trimming and J lost 4 bases; unmatched junction nucleotides: 8. CDR3 nucleotides: TGTGCCAGCTCACCATTGGCGGGAGATATGTACGAGCAGTACTTC. It codes for CASSPLAGDMYEQYF.

The J gene is TRBJ2-3, the V gene TRBV6-6; TRBD2 might be the D (5 bases). The CDR3 totals 15 residues. Trimming removed 0 bases at V and 2 bases at J, with 9 bases between. Per germline, CDR1 MNHNY and CDR2 SVGAGI (reference sequence). The CDR3 nucleotides read TGTGCCAGCAGTTACTCGAGGGCGGACACAGATACGCAGTATTTT. This gives the protein CASSYSRADTDTQYF.

This chain uses TRBV7-2 with TRBJ1-1, with D possibly being TRBD1 (5 bases). CDR1 is SGHTA and CDR2 is FQGNSA in the germline V gene. The CDR3 is 21 amino acids. The V gene lost 0 bases and the J gene lost 0 bases, with 26 bases spanning the gap. The CDR3 protein is CASSLARARQGFLKMNTEAFF. The CDR3 DNA sequence: TGTGCCAGCAGCTTAGCGCGGGCTAGGCAGGGATTTCTTAAGATGAACACTGAAGCTTTCTTT.

This sequence joins TRBV2 and TRBJ2-3, with 9 bases aligning to TRBD2. Germline-derived CDR1 and CDR2 are SNHLY and FYNNEI. Unmatched junction bases numbered 7, after V lost 8 bases and J lost 4 bases. This CDR3 region has 14 residues. In nucleotides, the CDR3 is TGTGCCAGCGGTAGCGGGAGCTCCCCAGATACGCAGTATTTT. It is translated as CASGSGSSPDTQYF.

The chain is built from TRBV29-1 and TRBJ2-2; possibly TRBD1 for D (6 bases). Germline CDR1 is SQVTM and CDR2 is ANQGSEA. Trimming left V 6 bases short and J 4 bases short, with 21 bases between. This CDR3 has 16 amino acids. DNA of the CDR3: TGCAGCGTAGAAATAGACAGGCATCGAGGCACCGGGGAGCTGTTTTTT. Its protein product is CSVEIDRHRGTGELFF.

The CDR3 spells CATSTSRGSSYEQYF. The CDR3 nucleotides are TGTGCCACCAGCACCTCGAGGGGGAGCTCCTACGAGCAGTACTTC. The chain uses TRBV15 and TRBJ2-7, with a tentative D call TRBD1 (6 bases). The CDR3 is 15 residues long. The germline gives CDR1 LNHNV, CDR2 YYDKDF (reference sequence). V lost 4 bases to trimming and J lost 0 bases, with 13 bases between them.

The chain has TRBV19 and TRBJ1-1, with D possibly TRBD1 on 6 matching bases. Trimming left V 4 bases short and J 5 bases short, with 14 bases between. The CDR3 loop spans 14 amino acids. Germline V gene lookup returns CDR1 LNHDA and CDR2 SQIVND (reference sequence). The CDR3 is CASSNKGGRTEAFF. Here the CDR3 DNA reads TGTGCCAGTAGTAATAAGGGGGGTAGGACTGAAGCTTTCTTT.

This clone was found a few times. The J gene is TRBJ1-2, the V gene TRBV7-9; a weak D match, TRBD1 (5 bases). Trimming cost V 5 bases and J 3 bases, with 13 bases left between them. Germline V gene data show CDR1 as SEHNR and CDR2 as FQNEAQ (reference sequence). The CDR3 sequence is 14 residues long. The CDR3 DNA is TGTGCCAGCAGCCCGACTGGGGACGACTATGGCTACACCTTC. This sequence encodes CASSPTGDDYGYTF.

CDR3 loop: CASSRDRGGNQPQHF. The CDR3 DNA reads TGTGCCAGCAGCCGTGACAGGGGTGGCAATCAGCCCCAGCATTTT. This chain joins TRBV27 and TRBJ1-5; 8 nucleotides line up with TRBD1. The V and J ends lost 6 bases and 2 bases, in that order; junction bases with no gene match: 6. CDR1 and CDR2 from the germline V gene are MNHEY and SMNVEV (reference sequence). This CDR3 is built from 15 residues.

V usage is TRBV7-3 and J usage is TRBJ2-1; tentatively, D is TRBD2 (6 bases). V was clipped by 5 bases and J by 4 bases, with 15 bases between them. CDR1 and CDR2 from the germline V gene are SGHTA and FQGTGA. The CDR3 is 15 amino acids. CDR3: CASSPTRSGYNEQFF. CDR3 coding DNA: TGTGCCAGCAGCCCAACGCGTAGCGGATACAATGAGCAGTTCTTC.

This clone was seen just once. The V and J genes are TRBV4-1 and TRBJ2-1; 15 positions match TRBD2. The V and J ends lost 4 bases and 7 bases, in that order; junction bases with no gene match: 5. Looked up from germline, CDR1 is MGHRA and CDR2 is YSYEKL. The CDR3 length is 16 residues. CDR3 in amino acids: CASSRPGTSGRNEQFF. The CDR3 DNA reads TGCGCCAGCAGCCGACCCGGGACTAGCGGGAGGAATGAGCAGTTCTTC.

The genes are TRBV9 and TRBJ2-3; D perhaps matches TRBD1 (5 bases). Trimming stripped 4 bases from V and 0 bases from J, with 9 bases between. This CDR3 has 14 amino acids. CDR1 and CDR2 (germline): SGDLS, YYNGEE. The chain's CDR3 is CASSMGLSTDTQYF. The CDR3 DNA is TGTGCCAGCAGCATGGGGCTTAGCACAGATACGCAGTATTTT.